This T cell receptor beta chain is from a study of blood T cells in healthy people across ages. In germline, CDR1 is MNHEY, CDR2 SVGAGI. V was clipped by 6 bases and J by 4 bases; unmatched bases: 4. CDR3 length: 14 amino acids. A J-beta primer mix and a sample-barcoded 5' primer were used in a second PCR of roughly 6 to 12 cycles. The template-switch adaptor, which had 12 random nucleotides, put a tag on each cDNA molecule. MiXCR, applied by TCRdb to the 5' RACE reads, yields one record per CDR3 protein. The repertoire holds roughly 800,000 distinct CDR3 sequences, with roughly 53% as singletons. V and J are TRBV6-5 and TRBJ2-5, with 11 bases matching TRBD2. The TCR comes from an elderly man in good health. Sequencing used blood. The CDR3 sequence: CASRATSGAETQYF. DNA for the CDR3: TGTGCCAGCAGGGCGACTAGCGGGGCAGAGACCCAGTACTTC.